Presented here are 21 T cell receptor beta chains from one specimen sequenced in a study of shared clonotypes between healthy human individuals. Using immunoSEQ multiplex PCR, the repertoire was profiled, and TCRdb retains in-frame clones only, with some absent. The sample lists more than 2 million clones; less than 95% were seen once. CD45RO-negative CD8 cells positively selected for CCR7 made up the naive population, which excluded terminally differentiated effector memory CD45RA+ cells. The sequencing input was naive CD8+ T cells sorted from blood. Receptors were obtained from a young man in good health.

The chain links TRBV11-2 to TRBJ1-2; D is unresolved. The V and J ends lost 5 bases and 6 bases respectively, with 13 bases between them. The CDR3 covers 13 residues. In germline, CDR1 is SGHAT, CDR2 FQNNGV. This CDR3 is CASSRAGGNGYTF. As DNA, the CDR3 is TGTGCCAGCAGCCGAGCGGGAGGCAATGGCTACACCTTC.

This clone appeared a single time. V and J are TRBV9 and TRBJ2-7; 9 nucleotides line up with TRBD2. Germline V CDR1 and CDR2: SGDLS, YYNGEE. The ends lost 4 bases at V and 2 bases at J; junction bases unmatched: 7. The CDR3 has 15 amino acids. CDR3 sequence: CASSLGIAGAYEQYF. CDR3 nucleotides: TGTGCCAGCAGCCTCGGTATAGCGGGGGCCTACGAGCAGTACTTC.

This sequence joins TRBV25-1 and TRBJ1-6; 9 bases map to TRBD1. Trimming took 6 bases from V and 9 from J; bases not matched to a gene: 9. CDR3 size: 15 residues. Germline assignment: CDR1 MGHDK and CDR2 SYGVNS. CDR3 coding DNA: TGTGCCAGCAGCGATGGACAGGGGTATGGTTCACCCCTCCACTTT. The encoded protein is CASSDGQGYGSPLHF.

Remarks on this clone: Other DNA sequences in the sample encode the same CDR3. This chain connects TRBV5-6 to TRBJ2-7, with TRBD1 identical over 7 bases. The CDR3 has 14 residues. The germline V gene encodes CDR1 SGHDT and CDR2 YYEEEE. After removal of 4 bases from V and 2 bases from J, the junction contained 6 bases not matched to a gene. This CDR3 reads CASSLGQGAYEQYF. The CDR3 DNA reads as TGTGCCAGCAGCCTGGGGCAGGGGGCCTACGAGCAGTACTTC.

The chain employs TRBV27 and TRBJ1-1, with 10 bases fitting TRBD1. The CDR3 is 17 amino acids. Per germline, CDR1 MNHEY and CDR2 SMNVEV (reference sequence). The V segment lost 4 bases and the J segment 4 bases; nucleotides outside the gene matches: 12. CDR3 residues: CASSYLAVRTGGTEAFF. Written as DNA, the CDR3 is TGTGCCAGCAGTTATTTAGCAGTCCGGACAGGGGGCACTGAAGCTTTCTTT.

This sequence joins TRBV5-6 and TRBJ2-2; D remains unclear. The germline CDR1 and CDR2 sequences are SGHDT and YYEEEE. The CDR3 contains 16 residues. V lost 4 bases and J lost 0, with 13 bases in between. The CDR3: CASSTDGFANTGELFF. For the CDR3, the DNA is TGTGCCAGCAGCACGGACGGATTCGCGAACACCGGGGAGCTGTTTTTT.

The V and J genes are TRBV11-2 and TRBJ1-2; D remains ambiguous. In germline, CDR1 is SGHAT, CDR2 FQNNGV. The length of the CDR3 is 15 residues. Trimming removed 1 base from V and 0 bases from J, with 9 bases in between. In nucleotides, the CDR3 is TGTGCCAGCAGCTTAGGTCCAGACTCTAACTATGGCTACACCTTC. Translation gives CASSLGPDSNYGYTF. Full variable domain (outside the CDR3, taken from reference TRBV11-2 and TRBJ1-2): EAGVAQSPRYKIIEKRQSVAFWCNPISGHATLYWYQQILGQGPKLLIQFQNNGVVDDSQLPKDRFSAERLKGVDSTLKIQPAKLEDSAVYLCASSLGPDSNYGYTFGSGTRLTVV.

This rearrangement joins TRBV28 to TRBJ1-2, with 10 bases aligning to TRBD1. The ends lost 3 bases at V and 3 bases at J; junction bases unmatched: 7. This CDR3 region has 16 residues. Germline values: CDR1 MDHEN, CDR2 SYDVKM. The CDR3 loop is CASSLGTGDVDYGYTF. CDR3 DNA: TGTGCCAGCAGTTTGGGGACAGGGGACGTCGACTATGGCTACACCTTC.

Comment on this clone: The sample holds other DNA sequences that translate to the same CDR3. CDR3 loop: CASSYGAEQYF. The CDR3 nucleotides are TGTGCCAGCAGTTACGGGGCGGAGCAGTACTTC. The chain is built from TRBV6-5 and TRBJ2-7, with D possibly TRBD1 on 5 matching bases. The germline V gene encodes CDR1 MNHEY and CDR2 SVGAGI. This CDR3 has 11 residues. The germline V and J ends were trimmed by 2 bases and 7 bases, with 6 bases remaining between them.

The CDR3 sequence: CASSQDIARGTQYF. The DNA of the CDR3 is TGTGCCAGCAGCCAGGACATCGCCCGGGGGACCCAGTACTTC. V usage is TRBV6-5 and J usage is TRBJ2-5; D tentatively reads TRBD1 or TRBD2 (5 bases each). The germline V gene encodes CDR1 MNHEY and CDR2 SVGAGI. The CDR3 loop spans 14 amino acids. V lost 6 bases, J lost 7 bases, and 18 bases lay in between.

V and J are TRBV29-1 and TRBJ2-6; D is unclear. The ends were cut back, 6 bases at V and 0 bases at J, with 9 bases in the middle. The CDR3 has 14 amino acids. Germline-derived CDR1 and CDR2 are SQVTM and ANQGSEA. The CDR3 region is CSVGRYSGANVLTF. As DNA, the CDR3 is TGCAGCGTAGGACGGTACTCTGGGGCCAACGTCCTGACTTTC.

The rearrangement joins TRBV4-3 to TRBJ2-5; 7 bases fit TRBD2. The V gene's germline CDR1 is LGHNA and CDR2 YSLEER. This CDR3 has 15 residues. With 0 bases clipped from V and 5 bases from J, the junction kept 6 bases outside the gene matches. The DNA of the CDR3 is TGCGCCAGCAGCCAAGAGGGCGGGGGTGTGGAGACCCAGTACTTC. This codes for CASSQEGGGVETQYF.

The genes are TRBV9 and TRBJ2-2; D tentatively fits TRBD1 or TRBD2 (7 bases each). Germline CDR1 SGDLS, CDR2 YYNGEE. This CDR3 is 15 amino acids long. V was pared by 4 bases and J by 4 bases, with 14 bases between. The CDR3: CASSLPGGGTGELFF. CDR3 coding DNA: TGTGCCAGCAGCCTCCCAGGGGGGGGCACCGGGGAGCTGTTTTTT.

As regards this clone: This same CDR3 is encoded by further DNA sequences in the sample. The chain joins TRBV5-1 to TRBJ1-1; possible D gene TRBD1, 5 bases. The CDR3 has 14 residues. Trimming took 3 bases from V and 1 from J, leaving 10 bases between them. CDR1 is SGHRS and CDR2 is YFSETQ in the germline V gene. In DNA form, the CDR3 reads TGCGCCAGCAGCTCTCGGCAGGGGAACACTGAAGCTTTCTTT. This codes for CASSSRQGNTEAFF.

This chain uses TRBV29-1 with TRBJ2-7, with D possibly TRBD2 on 5 matching bases. Germline V gene lookup returns CDR1 SQVTM and CDR2 ANQGSEA. The CDR3 loop spans 12 amino acids. The germline V and J ends were trimmed by 4 bases and 2 bases, with 9 bases remaining between them. CDR3 protein: CSVVSGPYEQYF. The CDR3 bases are TGCAGCGTTGTGAGCGGTCCCTACGAGCAGTACTTC.

The rearrangement links TRBV5-6 to TRBJ2-3, with a weak D call TRBD1 (6 bases). V lost 4 bases and J lost 2, with 11 bases in between. There are 14 residues in the CDR3. CDR1 and CDR2 from the germline V gene are SGHDT and YYEEEE. CDR3 DNA sequence: TGTGCCAGCAGCCAGGACAGTTACACAGATACGCAGTATTTT. It yields the protein CASSQDSYTDTQYF.

The gene calls are TRBV28 and TRBJ2-1; 9 nucleotides align to TRBD1. Trimming took 5 bases from V and 8 from J; bases not matched to a gene: 13. Germline loops: CDR1 MDHEN, CDR2 SYDVKM. The CDR3 is 16 residues long. The CDR3 protein is CASSHSRDRAGYEQFF. CDR3 sequence (DNA): TGTGCCAGCAGTCACAGCCGGGACAGGGCCGGGTATGAGCAGTTCTTC.

The chain carries TRBV4-1 and TRBJ2-7, with 11 bases identical to TRBD2. The CDR3 consists of 15 residues. In germline, CDR1 is MGHRA, CDR2 YSYEKL. V lost 6 bases and J lost 1; bases outside the gene matches: 5. The DNA of the CDR3 is TGCGCCAGCAGTTCCGGACTAGCGGGTTCCTACGAGCAGTACTTC. Residues: CASSSGLAGSYEQYF.

The V gene is TRBV4-3, the J gene TRBJ1-6, with unresolved D. Germline lookup yields CDR1 LGHNA and CDR2 YSLEER. CDR3 size: 17 residues. Trimming cost V 0 bases and J 0 bases, with 9 bases left between them. In DNA, the CDR3 is TGCGCCAGCAGCCAAGATAGCTCTAGCTCCTATAATTCACCCCTCCACTTT. As protein: CASSQDSSSSYNSPLHF.

The chain couples TRBV6-5 to TRBJ2-3; TRBD2 agrees at 7 bases. Germline CDR1 MNHEY, CDR2 SVGAGI. This CDR3 is built from 15 residues. V shed 3 bases and J 2 bases; nucleotides not matched to a gene: 5. Written as DNA, the CDR3 is TGTGCCAGCAGTTATGCGGGAGCTTCCACAGATACGCAGTATTTT. Residues: CASSYAGASTDTQYF.

The chain joins TRBV5-1 to TRBJ1-1; D gene unclear. CDR3 size: 13 residues. CDR1 is SGHRS and CDR2 is YFSETQ in the germline V gene. V dropped 0 bases and J dropped 4 bases, with 7 bases sitting between them. This CDR3 is CASSLASTTEAFF. CDR3 DNA sequence: TGCGCCAGCAGCTTGGCAAGCACCACTGAAGCTTTCTTT.